Given below is one T cell receptor (beta chain) in context. The data derive from a study of response to subunit inactivated influenza vaccine. MiXCR, run by TCRdb on the RT-PCR reads, gives a single entry per CDR3 protein. The table lists 630,000 or so distinct CDR3 sequences, 15% to 18% of them singletons, with around a tenth in the top ten. The V gene's germline CDR1 is SGHAT and CDR2 FQDESV (reference sequence). J gave up 3 bases and V 4 bases, and 12 bases lay outside the gene matches. This CDR3 is 18 amino acids long. The sequenced sample was PBMCs from blood, obtained 11 to 12 days after vaccination. The chain is built from TRBV11-1 and TRBJ2-3; 11 bases are shared with TRBD2. This TCR was sampled from a man aged 45-65 years who received an inactivated influenza vaccine. For the CDR3, the DNA is TGTGCCAGCAGCTATCCTAGTCGACTAGCGGGGCTTACAGATACGCAGTATTTT. This sequence encodes CASSYPSRLAGLTDTQYF.